The 31 T cell receptor beta chains listed next were all sequenced from one sample in a study of breast tumors, draining lymph nodes, adjacent tissues. TCRdb called the multiplex PCR reads again in MiXCR, with one record for every CDR3 protein. The sample contains 55,000 to 75,000 distinct CDR3 sequences, approximately 40% of which appear only once. Sequenced material: breast tumor tissue. All receptors derive from a female donor with breast cancer. Some clones in this sample may be carry-over from other donors' samples.

J is TRBJ2-5 and V is TRBV7-3; perhaps TRBD2 as D (6 bases). Germline V gives CDR1 SGHTA, CDR2 FQGTGA. Trimming removed 5 bases at V and 5 bases at J, with 24 bases between. The CDR3 length is 17 residues. The DNA for the CDR3 is TGTGCCAGCAGCCTAAGGAGGGTATCGAGTTCCGGGGAGACCCAGTACTTC. Residues: CASSLRRVSSSGETQYF.

The chain carries TRBV24-1 and TRBJ2-6; D uncertain. V was clipped by 7 bases and J by 6 bases, with 6 bases between them. From germline, CDR1 is KGHDR and CDR2 SFDVKD. CDR3 length: 12 amino acids. Written as DNA, the CDR3 is TGTGCCACCAGCCCTGCGGCCAACGTCCTGACTTTC. Protein sequence: CATSPAANVLTF.

The V and J genes are TRBV24-1 and TRBJ1-4; D possibly corresponds to TRBD1 (5 bases). Germline V gene sequence: CDR1 KGHDR, CDR2 SFDVKD. Trimming removed 0 bases from V and 6 bases from J, with 13 bases in between. There are 16 residues in the CDR3. The CDR3 sequence: CATSDLGPGGDEKLFF. CDR3 sequence (DNA): TGTGCCACCAGTGATTTGGGTCCGGGAGGGGATGAAAAACTGTTTTTT.

This clonotype has at least ten counts. The chain carries TRBV19 and TRBJ1-4; D gene unclear. The germline gives CDR1 LNHDA, CDR2 SQIVND (reference sequence). The CDR3 loop spans 16 amino acids. Deletions cut 5 bases from V and 0 bases from J, with 13 bases between. The CDR3 spells CASSAQRVATNEKLFF. DNA of the CDR3: TGTGCCAGTAGTGCCCAGAGAGTTGCAACTAATGAAAAACTGTTTTTT.

Remarks on this clonotype: A much more abundant neighbour one base away suggests this may be a read error. The chain couples TRBV12-3 or TRBV12-4 to TRBJ2-7; 8 nucleotides match TRBD2. CDR3 length: 14 residues. CDR3 DNA sequence: TGTGCCAGCAGTTTCCGGGAGGGCCTCTACGAGCAGTGCTTC. As protein: CASSFREGLYEQCF.

In its sample, this clonotype is medium-sized. The V and J genes are TRBV7-2 and TRBJ2-3; D is unclear. CDR3 length equals 14 residues. V gave up 1 base and J gave up 2 bases, with 7 bases separating them. Germline-derived CDR1 and CDR2 are SGHTA and FQGNSA. This chain's CDR3 is CASSLGVPTDTQYF. The CDR3 region has the DNA TGTGCCAGCAGCTTAGGGGTACCCACAGATACGCAGTATTTT.

This clonotype was detected many times. The V gene is TRBV4-2, the J gene TRBJ1-4; 10 bases fit TRBD1. CDR3 length equals 16 residues. Germline CDR1 and CDR2: LGHNA and YNFKEQ. V was pared by 4 bases and J by 6 bases, with 8 bases of the junction left unmatched. Here the CDR3 reads CASSLSTGTGDEKLFF. CDR3 bases: TGTGCCAGCAGCCTAAGCACCGGGACAGGGGATGAAAAACTGTTTTTT.

This clonotype occurred many times. CDR3 protein: CASSQAGGLRETQYF. The CDR3 coding sequence is TGTGCCAGCAGCCAAGCGGGGGGGCTCAGAGAGACCCAGTACTTC. J is TRBJ2-5 and V is TRBV3-1; 8 bases map to TRBD2. Germline trimming cut 1 base from V and 4 bases from J; bases unmatched to any gene: 5. Germline assignment: CDR1 LGHDT and CDR2 YNNKEL (reference sequence). This CDR3 is 15 amino acids long.

This clonotype was seen repeatedly, ten times or more. This sequence joins TRBV6-6 and TRBJ2-4, with unresolved D. The CDR3 contains 13 residues. Trimming cost V 4 bases and J 4 bases, with 8 bases left between them. CDR1 is MNHNY and CDR2 is SVGAGI in the germline V gene (reference sequence). CDR3 amino acids: CASSSVQKNIQYF. CDR3 coding DNA: TGTGCCAGCAGTTCCGTACAGAAAAACATTCAGTACTTC.

The chain couples TRBV3-2 to TRBJ2-5; TRBD1, the D gene given by the table, was not confirmed from the DNA. TRBV3-2 counts as a pseudogene. This CDR3 contains 15 residues. The CDR3 DNA is TGTGCCAGCAGCCACCGACCGGGACAGGAAGAGACCCAGTACTTC. Amino acid sequence: CASSHRPGQEETQYF.

As concerns this clonotype: This may come from a read error, since a much larger clone is one base off. The chain links TRBV5-4 to TRBJ1-4; D might be TRBD1 (6 bases). Trimming left V 4 bases short and J 16 bases short, with 17 bases between. CDR1 and CDR2 (germline): SGHNT, YYREEE (reference sequence). This CDR3 contains 12 residues. CDR3 nucleotide sequence: TGTGCCAGCAGCCTCCGCGGACAGAGACCGTTTTTT. As protein: CASSLRGQRPFF.

The chain combines TRBV11-2 with TRBJ1-1, with 10 bases matching TRBD1. Germline values: CDR1 SGHAT, CDR2 FQNNGV. Trimming removed 5 bases from V and 0 bases from J; junction bases left unmatched: 6. The CDR3 contains 16 residues. The CDR3 sequence: CASSPRQGALNTEAFF. CDR3 nucleotides: TGTGCCAGCAGCCCGCGACAGGGGGCCCTGAACACTGAAGCTTTCTTT.

In this sample, this clonotype turned up many times. The chain recombines TRBV6-6 with TRBJ1-4; TRBD1 aligns across 9 bases. After removal of 4 bases from V and 6 bases from J, the junction contained 9 bases not matched to a gene. The CDR3 extends over 16 amino acids. Germline CDR1 reads MNHNY; CDR2 reads SVGAGI (reference sequence). DNA of the CDR3: TGTGCCAGCAGTTCTACCGGGACAGGGAGTTATGAAAAACTGTTTTTT. Translation: CASSSTGTGSYEKLFF.

This clonotype was recorded at least ten times. This chain links TRBV2 with TRBJ2-3; 12 nucleotides line up with TRBD2. This CDR3 has 15 residues. Germline lookup yields CDR1 SNHLY and CDR2 FYNNEI. With V trimmed by 4 bases and J by 9 bases, 8 bases remained unmatched. The CDR3 here is CASSVTLAGGGTQYF. Here the CDR3 DNA reads TGTGCCAGCAGTGTTACCCTAGCGGGGGGGGGGACGCAGTATTTT.

This chain links TRBV5-1 with TRBJ1-5; a possible D gene is TRBD1 (6 bases). The CDR3 loop spans 17 amino acids. Germline CDR1 SGHRS, CDR2 YFSETQ. Trimming removed 4 bases at V and 0 bases at J, with 17 bases between. As DNA, the CDR3 is TGCGCCAGCAGCCCGGTGGGACACCCTTATAGCAATCAGCCCCAGCATTTT. Translation gives CASSPVGHPYSNQPQHF.

The chain couples TRBV4-3 to TRBJ1-3, with 8 bases lining up with TRBD1. V gave up 0 bases and J gave up 3 bases; unmatched junction bases: 1. The CDR3 runs to 15 residues. CDR1 and CDR2 (germline): LGHNA, YSLEER. This CDR3 is CASSQDTGGGNTIYF. The CDR3 DNA is TGCGCCAGCAGCCAAGATACAGGGGGTGGAAACACCATATATTTT.

The rearrangement joins TRBV5-6 to TRBJ1-2, with D perhaps matching TRBD1 (6 bases). V dropped 2 bases and J dropped 0 bases, with 8 bases sitting between them. Germline V gene data show CDR1 as SGHDT and CDR2 as YYEEEE. The CDR3 contains 14 residues. This CDR3 is CASSFDRTNYGYTF. CDR3 coding DNA: TGTGCCAGCAGCTTTGACAGGACTAACTATGGCTACACCTTC.

At least ten counts were recorded for this clonotype. The V call is TRBV29-1, the J call TRBJ2-1; the D gene is possibly TRBD2 (6 bases). Germline assignment: CDR1 SQVTM and CDR2 ANQGSEA. This CDR3 has 15 amino acids. The V and J ends lost 4 bases and 4 bases respectively, with 17 bases between them. This CDR3 reads CSVGGLSGIYNEQFF. The CDR3 DNA sequence: TGCAGCGTTGGTGGACTAAGCGGCATATACAATGAGCAGTTCTTC.

This sequence joins TRBV12-3 or TRBV12-4 and TRBJ1-2; D might be TRBD1 (6 bases). This CDR3 is built from 14 residues. Between the trimmed V and J ends, which lost 6 bases and 5 bases, there was a span of 16 bases. The CDR3 spells CASSNDGGQYGYTF. The CDR3 nucleotides are TGTGCCAGCAGCAACGACGGGGGACAATATGGCTACACCTTC.

This clonotype appeared many times. The chain is built from TRBV19 and TRBJ1-5; 7 bases map to TRBD1. With 7 bases clipped from V and 0 bases from J, the junction kept 6 bases outside the gene matches. This CDR3 is 15 amino acids long. Germline values: CDR1 LNHDA, CDR2 SQIVND (reference sequence). The chain's CDR3 is CASKPGGGSNQPQHF. CDR3 nucleotide sequence: TGTGCCAGTAAGCCAGGGGGAGGTAGCAATCAGCCCCAGCATTTT.

Ten or more counts support this clonotype. J is TRBJ2-7 and V is TRBV19, with 7 bases identical to TRBD2. This CDR3 has 14 residues. V shed 4 bases and J 2 bases; nucleotides not matched to a gene: 5. Germline CDR1 and CDR2: LNHDA and SQIVND (reference sequence). CDR3 in amino acids: CASSTSGTTYEQYF. In DNA form, the CDR3 reads TGTGCCAGTAGTACCTCCGGGACTACCTACGAGCAGTACTTC.

V is TRBV25-1 and J is TRBJ1-5; TRBD1 might be the D (5 bases). V was clipped by 4 bases and J by 11 bases, with 21 bases between them. This CDR3 spans 15 amino acids. Per germline, CDR1 MGHDK and CDR2 SYGVNS. The CDR3 DNA follows: TGTGCCAGCAGTGCCCTTCAGGGTTTCAAAGAGACCCAGCATTTT. Translation: CASSALQGFKETQHF.

Concerning this clonotype itself: This may come from a read error, since a much larger clone is one base off. The V call is TRBV6-6, the J call TRBJ2-5; perhaps TRBD1 as D (5 bases). V gave up 6 bases and J gave up 3 bases, with 11 bases separating them. The CDR3 is 13 amino acids. Germline CDR1 and CDR2: MNHNY and SVGAGI (reference sequence). CDR3 loop: CASSRVGKETQYF. CDR3 coding DNA: TGTGCCAGCAGCAGGGTTGGTAAAGAGACCCAGTACTTC.

As DNA, the CDR3 is TGTGCCAGCAGAAGGACAGGGGGATTCGAGCAGTACTTC. Protein sequence: CASRRTGGFEQYF. The chain recombines TRBV7-2 with TRBJ2-7; 10 positions match TRBD1. The CDR3 loop spans 13 amino acids. The ends lost 6 bases at V and 6 bases at J; junction bases unmatched: 5. Germline lookup yields CDR1 SGHTA and CDR2 FQGNSA.

The V and J genes are TRBV2 and TRBJ1-5; no definite D call. The CDR3 totals 13 residues. CDR1 SNHLY and CDR2 FYNNEI come from the germline V gene. Between the trimmed V and J ends, which lost 6 bases and 2 bases, there was a span of 8 bases. CDR3 protein: CASRGIRNQPQHF. The CDR3 DNA follows: TGTGCCAGCAGGGGTATACGCAATCAGCCCCAGCATTTT.

This clonotype was found many times. The chain has TRBV20-1 and TRBJ1-3; D unclear. V lost 1 base to trimming and J lost 2 bases, with 12 bases between them. The CDR3 runs to 15 residues. CDR1 is DFQATT and CDR2 is SNEGSKA in the germline V gene (reference sequence). The CDR3 bases are TGCAGTGCTAGAGGATGGGGTTTCGCTGGAAACACCATATATTTT. Its translation: CSARGWGFAGNTIYF.

The rearrangement links TRBV12-3 or TRBV12-4 to TRBJ2-7, with a possible D match to TRBD2 (8 bases). The CDR3 totals 14 residues. The ends were cut back, 6 bases at V and 4 bases at J, with 16 bases in the middle. The CDR3 DNA follows: TGTGCCAGCAGGGGCCGGGAGGGGGCTTACGAGCAGTACTTC. The encoded protein is CASRGREGAYEQYF.

This clonotype is classed as medium-sized (0.01 to 0.1%). This chain connects TRBV12-3 or TRBV12-4 to TRBJ1-6; D remains unclear. V was cut by 8 bases and J by 4 bases, with 6 bases left in between. The CDR3 is 12 residues long. The CDR3 protein is CASSSYNSPLHF. In DNA form, the CDR3 reads TGTGCCAGCTCGTCGTATAATTCACCCCTCCACTTT.

The table lists this clonotype with many counts. The chain is built from TRBV20-1 and TRBJ2-7, with D perhaps being TRBD1 or TRBD2 (6 bases each). Germline V gene sequence: CDR1 DFQATT, CDR2 SNEGSKA (reference sequence). Trimming removed 1 base at V and 7 bases at J, with 20 bases between. The CDR3 totals 15 residues. This chain's CDR3 is CSARVLGGASREQYF. The CDR3 coding sequence is TGCAGTGCTAGAGTGTTGGGGGGCGCTTCTCGGGAGCAGTACTTC.

The chain uses TRBV7-9 and TRBJ1-4, with D tentatively TRBD1 (5 bases). Germline CDR1 and CDR2: SEHNR and FQNEAQ (reference sequence). The CDR3 consists of 15 residues. The V end lost 11 bases, the J end lost 8 bases, and 24 bases lay between the germline ends. The chain's CDR3 is CAVTEGEGSWEKLFF. CDR3 nucleotide sequence: TGTGCCGTGACCGAAGGGGAGGGGTCGTGGGAAAAACTGTTTTTT.

This clonotype was recorded at least ten times. The chain recombines TRBV12-3 or TRBV12-4 with TRBJ2-2; no clear D. V lost 7 bases and J 6 bases, leaving 12 bases between the germline ends. The CDR3 totals 13 residues. The DNA of the CDR3 is TGTGCCAGCACAAACCTCTCCGCCGGGGAGCTGTTTTTT. This translates into CASTNLSAGELFF.